Each of the 6 T cell receptor beta chains below was sequenced from the same sample in a study of spatial heterogeneity in lung cancer. TCRdb itself ran the 5' RACE reads through MiXCR, one entry per CDR3 protein. Of 80,000 to 95,000 distinct CDR3 sequences listed, around 8.6% are singletons. This sample's time point: sample taken at primary tumor resection. In each case, whole RNA from tumor, nontumor lung or frozen PBMC was sequenced unsorted. Sequences were derived from PBMCs, sampled at surgery. The receptor source for this set is a male donor with early-stage non-small cell lung cancer.

Only a few counts were recorded for this clonotype. The chain joins TRBV4-2 to TRBJ1-5; D gene uncertain. V lost 3 bases, J lost 9 bases, and 9 bases lay in between. Germline V gene data show CDR1 as LGHNA and CDR2 as YNFKEQ. This CDR3 is 12 amino acids long. CDR3: CASSQGGGPQHF. DNA of the CDR3: TGTGCCAGCAGCCAGGGAGGTGGGCCCCAGCATTTT.

At least ten counts were recorded for this clonotype. The gene calls are TRBV29-1 and TRBJ2-5, with D uncertain. Per germline, CDR1 SQVTM and CDR2 ANQGSEA. V shed 0 bases and J shed 1 base, with 9 bases lying between them. CDR3 length equals 14 residues. The CDR3 here is CSVEDRQLQETQYF. In DNA, the CDR3 is TGCAGCGTTGAAGATAGGCAGCTCCAAGAGACCCAGTACTTC.

Ten or more counts support this clonotype. The V call is TRBV6-6, the J call TRBJ2-7; TRBD1 is a possible D gene (6 bases). Germline values: CDR1 MNHNY, CDR2 SVGAGI (reference sequence). This CDR3 contains 14 residues. Trimming cost V 7 bases and J 3 bases, with 16 bases left between them. The CDR3 sequence: CASTSRQAYYEQYF. In nucleotides, the CDR3 is TGTGCCAGCACCTCCCGACAGGCCTACTACGAGCAGTACTTC.

This chain connects TRBV11-2 to TRBJ2-3, with D possibly being TRBD1 or TRBD2 (6 bases each). CDR3 size: 17 residues. In germline, CDR1 is SGHAT, CDR2 FQNNGV. Between the trimmed V and J ends, which lost 1 base and 2 bases, there was a span of 16 bases. Here the CDR3 reads CASSLGGRGAYTDTQYF. In DNA form, the CDR3 reads TGTGCCAGCAGCTTAGGCGGAAGGGGGGCCTACACAGATACGCAGTATTTT.

The table lists this clonotype with many counts. This chain uses TRBV5-1 with TRBJ1-4; D perhaps matches TRBD1 (6 bases). The CDR3 consists of 15 residues. Trimming removed 5 bases from V and 5 bases from J, with 16 bases in between. Looked up from germline, CDR1 is SGHRS and CDR2 is YFSETQ. The DNA for the CDR3 is TGCGCCAGCAGTCCGCTGGGGACAAGAAATGAAAAACTGTTTTTT. The encoded protein is CASSPLGTRNEKLFF.

This clonotype has at least ten counts. V and J are TRBV30 and TRBJ1-3, with D unresolved. Germline CDR1 reads GTSNPN; CDR2 reads SVGIG (reference sequence). There are 13 residues in the CDR3. Trimming removed 2 bases from V and 5 bases from J, with 10 bases in between. The CDR3 bases are TGTGCCTGGAGTATGGTTTTTCGAAACACCATATATTTT. As protein: CAWSMVFRNTIYF.